This TCR beta chain came from a study of cytomegalovirus exposure and HLA in healthy donors (dated by TCRdb to between 2016 and 2019). Broadly, across the study: In an earlier analysis of about 560 of the donors, 276 Gb of sequence data and roughly 100 million unique TCR beta sequences from roughly 180 million T cells were reported. Along with the approximately 620-subject first cohort, a separate validation cohort of more than 90 different subjects was used. Roughly 300 gigabases of sequencing data and approximately 92 million unique TCR sequences made up an early release that covered roughly 670 HLA-typed donors. Five DR-DQ haplotypes were handled as single units for association and clustering, since linkage in the cohort was strong. Both class I and class II loci were covered by HLA typing, at four-digit resolution. In the later analysis, no new phenotypic data were used to find candidate immune exposures; instead, reliance was placed on TCR beta sequences and their occurrence across donors. Among 398 genotyped donors of the cohort, an average of roughly 230,000 unique TCR beta nucleotide sequences was sequenced per donor, of which about 18% were non-productive. Donor age, sex, ethnicity and CMV serostatus were collected together with the repertoire data. Typing coverage varied by locus: about 620-630 donors for A, B, C, DRB1 and DQB1; approximately 520 for DQA1; 606 for DPA1; 400 to 480 for DPB1. In an earlier analysis of several hundred of the donors, high-throughput TCR beta sequencing was used to judge whether each TCR beta V gene segment behaved as functional or pseudogenic. The study profiled the T cell repertoires of some 610 subjects by immunosequencing and related them to cytomegalovirus serostatus. A later genetic analysis took genome-wide SNP genotypes for about 55% of the roughly 670 donors and used that subset as a discovery cohort. The study was designed to test whether signatures of past pathogen exposure could be identified by cataloging public T cell receptors. Every repertoire in the discovery cohort had been generated on one and the same sequencing platform. Of the 350 to 400 genotyped donors, approximately 83% fell in the genetic ancestry cluster associated with self-reported Caucasian donors. The study combined high-throughput TCR immunosequencing, statistical association of individual TCRs with disease status, and machine learning to predict cytomegalovirus infection status. To study patterns of TCR occurrence, a later analysis re-analyzed previously published TCR beta repertoires from 666 donors and added high-resolution HLA genotyping. Broader findings and caveats from the paper: Roughly uniform sequencing depth across donors was assumed in presence/absence analyses, although this assumption may not hold. The study gave a list of 150 to 200 TCR beta chains associated with cytomegalovirus. In a later analysis, around 17,000 TCR beta sequences were associated with specific HLA alleles at a false discovery rate of 0.05. Linkage disequilibrium might explain the correlated functional status among segregating V segments, but an unknown experimental factor could not be excluded. Because counts were too low, seventeen rarely observed V segments, including chromosome 9 orphons, were excluded from the earlier analysis of several hundred of the donors. In an earlier analysis of roughly 560 of the donors, most TCR beta V segments were observed in productive rearrangements about 90% or about 30% of the time, broadly matching IMGT annotations. According to the authors, the approach could potentially be generalized to other disease states and immunological phenotypes. A cluster of highly shared sequence variants was judged likely to represent a technical artifact of the sequencing pipeline. HLA typing was unavailable for some donors at each locus, so association tests used only the typed subset. An association between a missense DCLRE1C variant and V-gene and J-gene trimming of TCR beta chains was found in a later genetic analysis and replicated in an independent cohort. According to a later analysis, TCR association rates differed among HLA loci, with DRB1 alleles showing the most associated TCRs and HLA-C alleles showing the fewest. In both the original and validation cohorts, the classifier was reported to diagnose cytomegalovirus status with high specificity and sensitivity. Compared with the roughly 670-donor mean, donors in an Asian-associated ancestry cluster had fewer N-insertions in productive TCRs, according to a later genetic analysis. A later analysis reported that several top co-occurrence clusters appeared linked to parvovirus B19, influenza, CMV and Epstein-Barr virus. The only immune exposure information available for the cohort was CMV serostatus. In a later analysis, HLA-associated TCR beta chains showed more clonal expansion and lower generation probabilities than non-associated chains that were equally common. This cohort had only TCR beta chains sequenced, and the lack of alpha or paired-chain data limited which features could be detected. Assigning TCR associations to individual alleles was difficult when HLA alleles, especially DR and DQ, strongly co-occurred. While some public TCRs were present in many individuals, most TCR sequences turned up only very rarely across donors. In vitro tests confirmed that a few of the cytomegalovirus-associated TCR beta chains recognize cytomegalovirus antigens. A further reported finding was that TCR beta sequences accurately predicted the HLA-A and HLA-B alleles for most subjects in the first cohort. Most CMV-associated TCR beta chains appeared to be HLA-restricted in a later analysis, and the HLA associations seemed to be driven largely by CMV exposure. Because the 87-base-pair reads could not distinguish some IMGT-functional V segments, including TRBV6-2 and TRBV6-3, those segments were excluded.

CDR1 and CDR2 were assigned from the germline V gene as KGHSH and LQKENI. Here V drops 2 bases and J drops 5 bases, and the junction holds 11 bases not matched to any gene. From its cysteine to its phenylalanine, the CDR3 spans 16 amino acids. The CDR3 DNA has 48 bases and is translated from base 1. Library creation used the immunoSEQ multiplex PCR assay. For the multiplex PCR, a mixture combining 60 forward primers for TCR Vbeta segments and 13 reverse primers for TCR Jbeta segments was used. The CDR3 region of rearranged TCR beta genes was amplified from genomic DNA with a multiplex PCR assay. The amplified TCR beta libraries were sequenced on the Illumina HiSeq System as 87-base-pair reads. Per the authors' processing: In a later analysis, roughly 80 million unique TCR beta chains were counted across the 500 to 850 repertoires, and roughly 9.9 million of these chains were shared by at least two donors. Raw reads were error-corrected and collapsed into unique sequences with a nearest-neighbor algorithm that merged closely related sequences to remove PCR and sequencing errors. Alignment of CDR3 sequences to IMGT reference sequences was used to assign V, D and J gene segments. For a sequence to be retained, at least a six-nucleotide match to both a V gene segment and a J gene segment was required. A rearrangement counted as productive if the CDR3 had no stop codons and remained in frame with V and J, and every other rearrangement counted as non-productive. Following IMGT convention, CDR3 was defined as the stretch from the second conserved V-encoded cysteine up to the conserved J-encoded phenylalanine. The earlier analysis of approximately 590 of the donors excluded any sequence lacking an unambiguous match to a single V gene segment. An earlier analysis of over 450 of the donors classified V segments as functional when productive rearrangements were above 56.7% and as segregating when the standard deviation between donors was above 5%. A statistical classification framework was built to diagnose cytomegalovirus status from the catalog of TCR beta chain sequences. V and J gene assignment, in a later analysis, came from comparing TCR nucleotide sequences with IMGT/GENE-DB human TR gene sequences. The TCRdist pipeline was used in a later analysis to assign CDR3 sequences and most-parsimonious VDJ recombination scenarios. In a later analysis, each TCR beta chain was defined by its CDR3 amino acid sequence together with its V-gene family, and reads without a unique V-gene family were excluded. In a later analysis, fewer than 600 highly shared, low-generation-probability nucleotide sequences were removed to address suspected cross-contamination and a sequencing artifact. In a later analysis, a clonal expansion index was calculated for each public chain from normalized within-repertoire ranks of inferred template counts. Generation probabilities in a later analysis came from a VDJ recombination model fitted to out-of-frame rearrangements, and those results were checked against IGoR. A later analysis scored TCR-TCR, TCR-HLA and TCR-CMV co-occurrence with hypergeometric tests, applying a repertoire-size bias correction to TCR pairs. To estimate false discovery rates, a later analysis permuted the HLA or CMV assignments 20 times. In a later analysis, co-occurring TCRs were grouped with DBSCAN, and TCRdist sequence similarity was added when clustering was performed within HLA-allele-positive subsets. Co-occurrence clustering excluded repertoires with fewer than 30,000 or more than 120,000 public chains, plus five with anomalous nucleotide sharing. TCRdb holds this immuneACCESS table with in-frame rearrangements only. Some clones are missing; in checked studies, unresolved V genes explain under half, and the rest has no known cause. Clone size and the V and J calls come from that table; the DNA yielded D and trimming. The table for this sample lists 140,000 to 150,000 clones; about 80% of them were counted only once. The ten most abundant clones make up approximately 9.7% of the sample.

The cohort comprised fewer than 700 healthy bone marrow donors. At the time of sampling, every cohort member was nominally healthy, though immune exposures that went unrecorded were likely present. The donor tested CMV seropositive, placing the donor among the 250 to 350 seropositive members of the cohort. A peripheral blood sample was collected from each donor, and TCR beta sequencing was performed on peripheral blood mononuclear cells. Genomic DNA was extracted from the blood cell samples with the Qiagen DNeasy Blood Extraction Kit. There are a few counts of this clone. No antigen is known for it. No base qualities exist here, and no much larger clone lies one base off it.

This chain is built from TRBV18 and TRBJ2-7, and 8 bases in between align with TRBD2. Source material: PBMCs. The TCR comes from an older woman in good health and CMV-seropositive. The DNA reads as follows: TGTGCCAGCTCACCAACCTCCCCGGGACTAGTCAACGAGCAGTACTTC. It translates to CASSPTSPGLVNEQYF.